This T cell receptor (beta chain) emerged from a study of T cells in tumors after PD-1 blockade. Study-wide background: Excluded were patients with checkpoint blockade, immunosuppressants, or radiotherapy or other anti-cancer therapy within 4 weeks. Blood samples averaged around 110,000 templates (range roughly 24,000-280,000) and roughly 39,000 unique clonotypes.

CDR1 DFQATT and CDR2 SNEGSKA come from the germline V gene (reference sequence). There are 15 residues in the CDR3. V gave up 3 bases and J gave up 6 bases; unmatched junction bases: 12. This table comes from immunoSEQ multiplex PCR, and its TCRdb copy is limited to in-frame clones, with some not included. The sample gives about 24,000 clones, about 82% of which show up once; around 12% is in the top ten. Here the sequenced sample was PBMCs, taken after anti-PD-1 treatment. The clonotype originates from a human donor with basal cell carcinoma. The V and J genes are TRBV20-1 and TRBJ2-7; the match to TRBD2 covers 9 bases. Here the CDR3 reads CSASSSGGMFAEQYF. Written as DNA, the CDR3 is TGCAGTGCTAGTTCGAGCGGGGGGATGTTTGCCGAGCAGTACTTC.